These 25 T cell receptor beta chains were sequenced from one sample in a study of T-cell memory formation after mild COVID-19. TCRdb used MiXCR to reprocess the 5' RACE reads, holding one entry per CDR3 protein. Here the sample spans 140,000 to 150,000 distinct CDR3 sequences, around 27% being singletons. The sequenced sample was PBMCs or a T cell subset sorted from them (not recorded which). These receptors all come from an adult woman who had mild COVID-19 (a few samples of this study predate the infection). Cell type and time point are not known.

The gene calls are TRBV3-1 and TRBJ1-2; a possible D gene is TRBD1 (6 bases). Looked up from germline, CDR1 is LGHDT and CDR2 is YNNKEL (reference sequence). V was trimmed by 0 bases and J by 2 bases, leaving 22 bases between them. The CDR3 loop spans 19 amino acids. The CDR3: CASSQDRLEVQGGNYGYTF. DNA for the CDR3: TGTGCCAGCAGCCAAGATCGATTAGAAGTACAAGGGGGAAACTATGGCTACACCTTC.

This clonotype was observed a handful of times. The CDR3 region is CASSEAQTGTGTFGDTIYF. In DNA, the CDR3 is TGTGCCAGCAGTGAAGCACAAACCGGGACAGGGACGTTCGGAGACACCATATATTTT. This sequence joins TRBV6-1 and TRBJ1-3; 9 bases map to TRBD1. There are 19 residues in the CDR3. Germline values: CDR1 MNHNS, CDR2 SASEGT. J gave up 8 bases and V 0 bases, and 17 bases lay outside the gene matches.

This clonotype was counted ten times or more. The rearrangement uses TRBV24-1 and TRBJ2-3; 9 nucleotides agree with TRBD2. J gave up 5 bases and V 5 bases, and 7 bases lay outside the gene matches. The CDR3 is 15 amino acids. CDR1 is KGHDR, CDR2 SFDVKD, per germline. CDR3 DNA sequence: TGTGCCACCAGTGCATTAGCGGGGGAGGGAGATACGCAGTATTTT. Encoded protein: CATSALAGEGDTQYF.

The genes are TRBV13 and TRBJ2-3; 10 bases align to TRBD1. CDR1 PRHDT and CDR2 FYEKMQ come from the germline V gene (reference sequence). This CDR3 region has 16 residues. V trimming: 5 bases; J trimming: 7 bases; junction bases outside the gene matches: 12. CDR3 in DNA: TGTGCCAGCAGCCCAAGGACAGGGGGTAGCACGAATACGCAGTATTTT. Residues: CASSPRTGGSTNTQYF.

This clonotype was detected once. The rearrangement links TRBV29-1 to TRBJ1-2; 8 positions match TRBD1. The trim removed 3 bases at V and 4 bases at J, leaving 7 bases unmatched. This CDR3 is built from 14 residues. CDR1 is SQVTM, CDR2 ANQGSEA, per germline. CDR3: CSVESDRGPYGYTF. CDR3 in DNA: TGCAGCGTTGAGAGTGACAGGGGTCCCTATGGCTACACCTTC.

The V and J genes are TRBV6-6 and TRBJ2-1; TRBD2 matches at 10 bases. V gave up 1 base and J gave up 2 bases; unmatched junction bases: 11. CDR1 and CDR2 from the germline V gene are MNHNY and SVGAGI (reference sequence). The CDR3 loop spans 19 amino acids. CDR3 in DNA: TGTGCCAGCAGTTACTTGGCTAGCGGGAGCCGGCGACCCTACAATGAGCAGTTCTTC. This gives the protein CASSYLASGSRRPYNEQFF.

The chain combines TRBV7-8 with TRBJ2-1, with D uncertain. The CDR3 sequence is 13 residues long. Germline V CDR1 and CDR2: SGHVS, FQNEAQ. The germline V and J ends were trimmed by 1 base and 8 bases, with 9 bases remaining between them. The CDR3, as DNA: TGTGCCAGCAGCTTAGTTCGGGTAGATGAGCAGTTCTTC. Its protein is CASSLVRVDEQFF.

The J gene is TRBJ2-3, the V gene TRBV6-1, with D perhaps matching TRBD2 (5 bases). The CDR3 has 12 residues. Trimming left V 4 bases short and J 9 bases short, with 11 bases between. The V gene's germline CDR1 is MNHNS and CDR2 SASEGT. The chain's CDR3 is CASSVSVGTQYF. DNA for the CDR3: TGTGCCAGCAGTGTTAGCGTGGGGACGCAGTATTTT.

The gene calls are TRBV29-1 and TRBJ1-2; unclear D gene. The germline V and J ends were trimmed by 6 bases and 1 base, with 33 bases remaining between them. The CDR3 loop spans 20 amino acids. The V gene's germline CDR1 is SQVTM and CDR2 ANQGSEA. CDR3 nucleotides: TGCAGCGTCGGGTTCGACCAAAACTCCCATTGGTCAGCTATTAACTATGGCTACACCTTC. This gives the protein CSVGFDQNSHWSAINYGYTF. The entire variable domain, with the rest obtained from reference TRBV29-1 and TRBJ1-2, is as follows: SAVISQKPSRDICQRGTSLTIQCQVDSQVTMMFWYRQQPGQSLTLIATANQGSEATYESGFVIDKFPISRPNLTFSTLTVSNMSPEDSSIYLCSVGFDQNSHWSAINYGYTFGSGTRLTVV.

The chain recombines TRBV19 with TRBJ1-1; D gene unclear. The germline CDR1 and CDR2 sequences are LNHDA and SQIVND (reference sequence). V was clipped by 5 bases and J by 1 base, with 8 bases between them. This CDR3 is 13 amino acids long. This CDR3 reads CASSFRQNTEAFF. The CDR3, as DNA: TGTGCCAGTAGTTTTCGACAGAACACTGAAGCTTTCTTT.

The sample holds a few counts of this clonotype. V and J are TRBV7-2 and TRBJ2-2; 8 nucleotides align to TRBD1. Germline CDR1 reads SGHTA; CDR2 reads FQGNSA. Germline trimming cut 4 bases from V and 0 bases from J; bases unmatched to any gene: 7. The CDR3 contains 17 residues. DNA for the CDR3: TGTGCCAGCAGCTCCCGACGGGACAGGCCGAACACCGGGGAGCTGTTTTTT. Translation gives CASSSRRDRPNTGELFF. The variable domain in full, completed from reference TRBV7-2 and TRBJ2-2, reads GAGVSQSPSNKVTEKGKDVELRCDPISGHTALYWYRQSLGQGLEFLIYFQGNSAPDKSGLPSDRFSAERTGGSVSTLTIQRTQQEDSAVYLCASSSRRDRPNTGELFFGEGSRLTVL.

The CDR3 protein is CAISPRAGTDTQYF. Written as DNA, the CDR3 is TGTGCCATCAGTCCTCGGGCCGGCACAGATACGCAGTATTTT. The chain combines TRBV10-3 with TRBJ2-3, with D unclear. There are 14 residues in the CDR3. V was cut by 5 bases and J by 1 base, with 10 bases left in between. The V gene's germline CDR1 is ENHRY and CDR2 SYGVKD.

This clonotype was counted between two and nine times. This rearrangement joins TRBV18 to TRBJ2-5; TRBD1 matches at 9 bases. The J segment lost 7 bases and the V segment lost 3 bases, leaving 9 bases of the junction unmatched. The CDR3 loop spans 15 amino acids. Germline loops: CDR1 KGHSH, CDR2 LQKENI. DNA of the CDR3: TGTGCCAGCTCACCGGACAGGGGCCCTCATAGGACCCAGTACTTC. This sequence encodes CASSPDRGPHRTQYF.

The J gene is TRBJ2-1, the V gene TRBV6-2 or TRBV6-3; D is tentatively TRBD1 or TRBD2 (5 bases each). The V end lost 7 bases, the J end lost 6 bases, and 13 bases lay between the germline ends. In germline, CDR1 is MNHEY, CDR2 SVGEGT. The CDR3 has 13 residues. The CDR3 nucleotides read TGTGCCAGCACCGAGGGGAACCTCAATGAGCAGTTCTTC. Translating gives CASTEGNLNEQFF.

V usage is TRBV6-2 or TRBV6-3 and J usage is TRBJ2-1; D is unclear. Germline V CDR1 and CDR2: MNHEY, SVGEGT. V lost 6 bases and J lost 0, with 9 bases in between. The CDR3 has 14 amino acids. As DNA, the CDR3 is TGTGCCAGCAGCGTCGCGGCCTCCTACAATGAGCAGTTCTTC. Its translation: CASSVAASYNEQFF.

Only a few counts were recorded for this clonotype. This chain links TRBV6-2 or TRBV6-3 with TRBJ1-5; D call uncertain. The ends were cut back, 8 bases at V and 1 base at J, with 21 bases in the middle. CDR3 length: 17 residues. From germline, CDR1 is MNHEY and CDR2 SVGEGT. Written as DNA, the CDR3 is TGTGCCAGCGCCCTCATTACAGTGGGAAGGAGCAATCAGCCCCAGCATTTT. This translates into CASALITVGRSNQPQHF.

This clonotype showed up just once. The chain couples TRBV7-9 to TRBJ1-6; 10 bases agree with TRBD1. The V gene's germline CDR1 is SEHNR and CDR2 FQNEAQ (reference sequence). J was trimmed by 7 bases and V by 5 bases; bases with no gene match: 5. CDR3 length: 15 amino acids. The DNA of the CDR3 is TGTGCCAGCAGCGCTCCGGGACAGGGGAATTCACCCCTCCACTTT. It translates to CASSAPGQGNSPLHF. Using reference TRBV7-9 and TRBJ1-6 for the parts outside the CDR3, the full variable domain is DTGVSQNPRHKITKRGQNVTFRCDPISEHNRLYWYRQTLGQGPEFLTYFQNEAQLEKSRLLSDRFSAERPKGSFSTLEIQRTEQGDSAMYLCASSAPGQGNSPLHFGNGTRLTVT.

This rearrangement joins TRBV11-3 to TRBJ2-5; D tentatively reads TRBD1 or TRBD2 (5 bases each). Trimming pared 4 bases from V and 5 bases from J, leaving 17 bases between. The CDR3 has 15 amino acids. Germline V gene data show CDR1 as SGHNT and CDR2 as YENEEA. CDR3 in DNA: TGTGCCAGCAGCTCAAGAGGGAGCCCAGGGGAGACCCAGTACTTC. This codes for CASSSRGSPGETQYF. Full variable domain (rest looked up from reference TRBV11-3 and TRBJ2-5): EAGVVQSPRYKIIEKKQPVAFWCNPISGHNTLYWYLQNLGQGPELLIRYENEEAVDDSQLPKDRFSAERLKGVDSTLKIQPAELGDSAVYLCASSSRGSPGETQYFGPGTRLLVL.

The chain combines TRBV4-3 with TRBJ2-7; 9 nucleotides agree with TRBD2. This CDR3 is built from 16 residues. V lost 0 bases and J lost 0; bases outside the gene matches: 3. The germline CDR1 and CDR2 sequences are LGHNA and YSLEER. CDR3 loop: CASSQDASGASYEQYF. CDR3 in DNA: TGCGCCAGCAGCCAAGATGCTAGCGGGGCCTCCTACGAGCAGTACTTC.

This clonotype has just a few counts. The J gene is TRBJ2-3, the V gene TRBV4-3; D is perhaps TRBD1 (6 bases). The germline V gene has CDR1 LGHNA and CDR2 YSLEER. The germline V and J ends were trimmed by 4 bases and 2 bases, with 13 bases remaining between them. CDR3 length: 15 amino acids. The CDR3 reads CASSPATGHTDTQYF. DNA for the CDR3: TGCGCCAGCAGCCCCGCCACGGGACACACAGATACGCAGTATTTT.

The rearrangement links TRBV4-1 to TRBJ1-2; 9 bases align to TRBD1. The V gene's germline CDR1 is MGHRA and CDR2 YSYEKL. This CDR3 has 16 residues. The ends lost 2 bases at V and 5 bases at J; junction bases unmatched: 9. The CDR3 here is CASSQSSQGALYGYTF. The CDR3 nucleotides read TGCGCCAGCAGCCAATCATCACAGGGGGCCCTTTATGGCTACACCTTC.

This chain connects TRBV7-9 to TRBJ2-6; D gene uncertain. V was clipped by 5 bases and J by 0 bases, with 14 bases between them. Germline CDR1 reads SEHNR; CDR2 reads FQNEAQ (reference sequence). The CDR3 contains 17 residues. In nucleotides, the CDR3 is TGTGCCAGCAGCGAGGACCCACCCTACTCTGGGGCCAACGTCCTGACTTTC. Its protein product is CASSEDPPYSGANVLTF.

J is TRBJ2-3 and V is TRBV27; perhaps TRBD1 as D (5 bases). Deletions cut 5 bases from V and 5 bases from J, with 20 bases between. Per germline, CDR1 MNHEY and CDR2 SMNVEV (reference sequence). This CDR3 has 16 amino acids. The CDR3 sequence: CASSKGSPYRGDTQYF. The CDR3 region has the DNA TGTGCCAGCAGTAAGGGGTCGCCTTACCGAGGAGATACGCAGTATTTT.

V gene TRBV20-1 combines with J gene TRBJ1-6, with D perhaps TRBD1 (5 bases). The CDR3 is 14 residues long. Trimming removed 1 base from V and 7 bases from J, with 11 bases in between. Germline loops: CDR1 DFQATT, CDR2 SNEGSKA (reference sequence). The CDR3 here is CSARVGTENSPLHF. CDR3 DNA: TGCAGTGCTAGAGTGGGGACGGAGAATTCACCCCTCCACTTT.

V gene TRBV19 combines with J gene TRBJ2-6; D is unclear. V lost 7 bases to trimming and J lost 0 bases, with 10 bases between them. Per germline, CDR1 LNHDA and CDR2 SQIVND (reference sequence). The CDR3 spans 15 residues. CDR3 in amino acids: CASTFVYSGANVLTF. Here the CDR3 DNA reads TGTGCCAGTACCTTCGTGTACTCTGGGGCCAACGTCCTGACTTTC.